This T cell receptor (beta chain) was recorded in a study of blood T cell repertoires in COVID-19. The sample holds a few counts of this clone. Donors of Cohort 3 who recovered were those that had two negative PCRs, clearance, or symptom resolution. TCRdb's copy holds only in-frame clones and misses some; the assay was immunoSEQ multiplex PCR. The table records roughly 250,000 clones, around nine tenths of them present only once. V dropped 3 bases and J dropped 12 bases, with 6 bases sitting between them. Germline V gene lookup returns CDR1 LGHDT and CDR2 YNNKEL (reference sequence). The CDR3 consists of 11 residues.

What was sequenced was PBMCs or T cells enriched from blood (not recorded which). The receptor was derived from a woman in her 50s who had recovered from COVID-19. This chain joins TRBV3-1 (or the pseudogene TRBV3-2) and TRBJ1-6; D possibly corresponds to TRBD1 (5 bases). DNA of the CDR3: TGTGCCAGCAGCCAGGGGGGACCCCTCCACTTT. Translating it yields CASSQGGPLHF.